This T cell receptor (beta chain) was sequenced in a study of control samples from healthy donors and cancer patients. CDR1 is LGHDT and CDR2 is YNNKEL in the germline V gene (reference sequence). Deletions cut 3 bases from V and 7 bases from J, with 9 bases between. The CDR3 length is 12 residues. Clones were read by immunoSEQ multiplex PCR, and TCRdb kept only the in-frame ones, dropping some. The sample contains under 95,000 clones, 75% to 90% of which appear only once. This clonotype originated in a man in his fifties or sixties in good health. The J gene is TRBJ1-1, the V gene TRBV3-1 (or the pseudogene TRBV3-2); maybe TRBD1 (6 bases). Sequencing used blood. The CDR3 nucleotides read TGTGCCAGCAGCCATGGACAGATTGAAGCTTTCTTT. Its translation: CASSHGQIEAFF.